What follows are 17 T cell receptor beta chains derived from one specimen sequenced in a study of molecular identifiers for immune sequencing clone quantification. TCRdb re-analysed the PCR reads in MiXCR, keeping a single row per CDR3 protein. The sample records about 510,000 distinct CDR3 sequences, about 25% being singletons. Sample: naive CD8+ T cells from blood, with Jurkat cell RNA spiked in. This sample's subset: FACS-sorted CD8+CD4-CCR7+CD45RA+ naive T cells. These receptor sequences come from a human donor in good health. Some libraries in this study had Jurkat cell RNA spiked in.

The gene calls are TRBV27 and TRBJ1-5, with 7 bases identical to TRBD1. V gave up 4 bases and J gave up 1 base; unmatched junction bases: 4. The CDR3 is made up of 15 amino acids. The germline CDR1 and CDR2 sequences are MNHEY and SMNVEV (reference sequence). The DNA of the CDR3 is TGTGCCAGCAGTTCAAGGGGGCCCAGCAATCAGCCCCAGCATTTT. It is translated as CASSSRGPSNQPQHF.

In this sample, this clonotype turned up many times. V is TRBV29-1 and J is TRBJ2-3, with D perhaps matching TRBD1 (6 bases). Looked up from germline, CDR1 is SQVTM and CDR2 is ANQGSEA. Trimming removed 6 bases from V and 5 bases from J, with 12 bases in between. The CDR3 spans 12 residues. CDR3 nucleotides: TGCAGCGTGACAGGCTATGGAGATACGCAGTATTTT. Translation: CSVTGYGDTQYF.

With regard to this clonotype: A single base separates this from a much larger clone, so it may be a read error. In this CDR3 the conserved last residue, phenylalanine or tryptophan, is missing, so a read error is likely. The chain carries TRBV4-3 and TRBJ2-6, with unresolved D. The CDR3 is 17 amino acids. V was pared by 0 bases and J by 0 bases, with 9 bases between. Germline V gene lookup returns CDR1 LGHNA and CDR2 YSLEER. This CDR3 reads CASSQEFGISGANVLTL. Here the CDR3 DNA reads TGCGCCAGCAGCCAAGAATTCGGTATCTCTGGGGCCAACGTCCTGACTCTC.

Comments on this clonotype: The final CDR3 position lacks the conserved phenylalanine or tryptophan, pointing to a likely read error. The gene calls are TRBV11-2 and TRBJ1-6, with D possibly TRBD1 on 5 matching bases. V was trimmed by 2 bases and J by 3 bases, leaving 5 bases between them. The germline gives CDR1 SGHAT, CDR2 FQNNGV. The CDR3 has 14 amino acids. The CDR3 nucleotides are TGTGCCAGCAGCTTAACAGGCTATAATTCACCCCTCCACCTT. This encodes CASSLTGYNSPLHL.

The J gene is TRBJ1-1, the V gene TRBV6-2 or TRBV6-3; D remains unclear. Germline V lookup: CDR1 MNHEY, CDR2 SVGEGT. This CDR3 has 15 amino acids. Trimming took off 0 bases at V and 0 bases at J, with 8 bases between the two ends. CDR3 nucleotide sequence: TGTGCCAGCAGTTACTCTGGGGAAGTGAACACTGAAGCTTTCTTT. The encoded protein is CASSYSGEVNTEAFF.

This clonotype was detected a few times. V usage is TRBV20-1 and J usage is TRBJ2-7; D call uncertain. Trimming took off 3 bases at V and 1 base at J, with 10 bases between the two ends. Looked up from germline, CDR1 is DFQATT and CDR2 is SNEGSKA (reference sequence). The CDR3 loop spans 13 amino acids. The CDR3 loop reads CSARFVASYEQYF. The CDR3 DNA follows: TGCAGTGCTAGGTTCGTGGCGTCCTACGAGCAGTACTTC.

This clonotype was recorded many times. The chain combines TRBV7-6 with TRBJ2-3; no definite D call. Trimming cost V 5 bases and J 2 bases, with 14 bases left between them. Per germline, CDR1 SGHVS and CDR2 FNYEAQ. The CDR3 loop spans 15 amino acids. CDR3 sequence: CASSGEHWDTDTQYF. The CDR3 nucleotides are TGTGCCAGCAGCGGAGAGCATTGGGACACAGATACGCAGTATTTT.

This clonotype was detected many times. V and J are TRBV5-1 and TRBJ2-1; D is unresolved. The CDR3 loop spans 13 amino acids. The V and J ends lost 2 bases and 8 bases respectively, with 11 bases between them. Per the germline V gene, CDR1 is SGHRS and CDR2 is YFSETQ. CDR3 amino acids: CASSLSSMDEQFF. CDR3 bases: TGCGCCAGCAGCTTATCCTCAATGGATGAGCAGTTCTTC.

Many counts were recorded for this clonotype. The chain combines TRBV7-6 with TRBJ2-7; D gene uncertain. Trimming removed 5 bases at V and 2 bases at J, with 13 bases between. There are 14 residues in the CDR3. Germline V gives CDR1 SGHVS, CDR2 FNYEAQ. The CDR3 spells CASSPTNYAYEQYF. CDR3 sequence (DNA): TGTGCCAGCAGCCCGACCAACTACGCCTACGAGCAGTACTTC.

Worth noting for this clonotype: A much larger clone differs by one base, so this may be a read error. V gene TRBV7-9 combines with J gene TRBJ1-4, with D possibly matching TRBD1 (5 bases). Germline loops: CDR1 SEHNR, CDR2 FQNEAQ (reference sequence). The CDR3 runs 15 residues. The CDR3 is CASSLLQATNENLFF. The CDR3 region has the DNA TGTGCCAGCAGCCTACTACAGGCAACTAATGAAAACCTGTTTTTT.

This clonotype was counted ten times or more. The J gene is TRBJ2-7, the V gene TRBV7-2, with D maybe TRBD2 (5 bases). The CDR3 totals 13 residues. V was trimmed by 8 bases and J by 0 bases, leaving 11 bases between them. Germline V gene sequence: CDR1 SGHTA, CDR2 FQGNSA. CDR3 protein: CASRSTSSYEQYF. The DNA of the CDR3 is TGTGCCAGCCGAAGTACTAGCTCCTACGAGCAGTACTTC. The complete variable domain, with remaining parts taken from reference TRBV7-2 and TRBJ2-7, reads GAGVSQSPSNKVTEKGKDVELRCDPISGHTALYWYRQSLGQGLEFLIYFQGNSAPDKSGLPSDRFSAERTGGSVSTLTIQRTQQEDSAVYLCASRSTSSYEQYFGPGTRLTVT.

The chain joins TRBV2 to TRBJ1-5, with D possibly being TRBD1 (6 bases). Trimming removed 1 base from V and 4 bases from J, with 14 bases in between. This CDR3 comprises 16 residues. Germline CDR1 reads SNHLY; CDR2 reads FYNNEI. The CDR3 here is CASSEGGQATNQPQHF. The CDR3 nucleotides read TGTGCCAGCAGTGAAGGGGGGCAGGCGACAAATCAGCCCCAGCATTTT. Looking up the rest from reference TRBV2 and TRBJ1-5 gives the full variable domain: EPEVTQTPSHQVTQMGQEVILRCVPISNHLYFYWYRQILGQKVEFLVSFYNNEISEKSEIFDDQFSVERPDGSNFTLKIRSTKLEDSAMYFCASSEGGQATNQPQHFGDGTRLSIL.

The chain combines TRBV12-3 or TRBV12-4 with TRBJ2-5; D perhaps matches TRBD2 (5 bases). This CDR3 has 13 residues. V lost 5 bases, J lost 2 bases, and 9 bases lay in between. CDR3 in amino acids: CASSRTAQETQYF. The CDR3 DNA sequence: TGTGCCAGCAGTAGGACTGCTCAAGAGACCCAGTACTTC.

This clonotype was counted at least ten times. The chain is built from TRBV6-6 and TRBJ2-1; 8 nucleotides line up with TRBD1. After removal of 7 bases from V and 7 bases from J, the junction contained 12 bases not matched to a gene. This CDR3 comprises 15 residues. Germline CDR1 reads MNHNY; CDR2 reads SVGAGI (reference sequence). Written as DNA, the CDR3 is TGTGCCAGCACCTCGCCGGGACAGGAGGGGAATGAGCAGTTCTTC. Its protein product is CASTSPGQEGNEQFF.

This clonotype was observed at least ten times. The chain links TRBV29-1 to TRBJ1-1, with a possible D match to TRBD1 (5 bases). The CDR3 totals 12 residues. In germline, CDR1 is SQVTM, CDR2 ANQGSEA. The V end was cut by 7 bases, the J end by 0 bases, with 9 bases between. CDR3 in DNA: TGCAGCGGCAGGGTCTTGAACACTGAAGCTTTCTTT. It codes for CSGRVLNTEAFF.

On this clonotype itself: One end of the junction varies from germline; a read error may be responsible. The rearrangement links TRBV7-6 to TRBJ2-7, with D tentatively TRBD2 (6 bases). Germline CDR1 reads SGHVS; CDR2 reads FNYEAQ. This CDR3 spans 11 amino acids. The CDR3 loop reads CASSPWGEIRF. CDR3 DNA sequence: TGTGCCAGCAGCCCGTGGGGGGAAATTAGGTTC.

In its sample, this clonotype was seen many times. The V and J genes are TRBV6-2 or TRBV6-3 and TRBJ2-5; D is perhaps TRBD1 or TRBD2 (6 bases each). The germline V gene has CDR1 MNHEY and CDR2 SVGEGT. There are 13 residues in the CDR3. V lost 7 bases and J 4 bases, leaving 13 bases between the germline ends. In nucleotides, the CDR3 is TGTGCCAGCACCTTCGGGGGCCGAGAGACCCAGTACTTC. Its translation is CASTFGGRETQYF.